In this sample, the clone carrying this T cell receptor beta chain turned up once. Its specificity is not known. The data originate from a study of tumor and adjacent non-tumor tissue in lung cancer. Study-wide background: Aged about 31 to 80 years, patients included more than nine men and 5 women with stage I to III disease. General study points: Tumor TCR diversity, when higher, was linked to shorter survival. TCR diversity was significantly greater in tumor than normal lung tissue. Tumor repertoires had a smaller top 100 clone share than normal lung.

This sample's RNA came from whole unsorted tissue. A modified ARM-PCR protocol with three rounds of nested PCR amplified TCRbeta. TCRdb reanalysed the multiplex PCR reads using MiXCR and keeps one entry per CDR3 protein. The sample carries about 140,000 distinct CDR3 sequences, approximately 66% recorded once. Specimen: lung tumor tissue. The TCR was taken from a man aged 55 to 70 with small cell lung cancer.

CDR3 DNA sequence: TGCAGTGTCTCAGGGGCTAGCGGGAGTTATAAGCAGTTCTTC. Translated, it gives CSVSGASGSYKQFF. This chain joins TRBV20-1 and TRBJ2-1, with 10 bases that match TRBD2. The V gene end was trimmed by 7 bases and the J gene end by 11 bases; junction bases not matched to a gene: 14. There are 14 residues in the CDR3. Germline V gives CDR1 DFQATT, CDR2 SNEGSKA (reference sequence).